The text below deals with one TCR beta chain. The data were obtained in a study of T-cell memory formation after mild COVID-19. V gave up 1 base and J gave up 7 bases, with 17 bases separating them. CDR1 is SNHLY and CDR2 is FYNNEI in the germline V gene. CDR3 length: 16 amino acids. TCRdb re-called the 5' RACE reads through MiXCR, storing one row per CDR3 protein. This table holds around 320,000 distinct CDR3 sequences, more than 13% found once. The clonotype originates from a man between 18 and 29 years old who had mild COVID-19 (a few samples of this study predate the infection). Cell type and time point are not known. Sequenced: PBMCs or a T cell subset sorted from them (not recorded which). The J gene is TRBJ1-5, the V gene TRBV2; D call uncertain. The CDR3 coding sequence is TGTGCCAGCAGTGAAGGGCCAGATCCAGACGAGCAGCCCCAGCATTTT. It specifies CASSEGPDPDEQPQHF. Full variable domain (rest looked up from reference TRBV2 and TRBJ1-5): EPEVTQTPSHQVTQMGQEVILRCVPISNHLYFYWYRQILGQKVEFLVSFYNNEISEKSEIFDDQFSVERPDGSNFTLKIRSTKLEDSAMYFCASSEGPDPDEQPQHFGDGTRLSIL.